This T cell receptor beta chain comes out of a study of monozygotic twins with inflammatory bowel disease. TCRdb re-called the 5' RACE reads, yielding one record per CDR3 amino acid sequence without DNA. This repertoire includes approximately 390,000 distinct CDR3 sequences. The study, taken as a whole, reports: Differences in immunosuppressive treatment may have been a source of added variability in patient repertoires. Among twins, concordant and discordant pairs did not differ in repertoire similarity, possibly from limited power.

In the case of this clonotype: Antigen unknown.

This CDR3 is built from 12 residues. Germline V CDR1 and CDR2: ENHRY, SYGVKD. This chain connects TRBV10-3 to TRBJ2-7; with no DNA, the TCRdb D assignment of TRBD2 cannot be verified. The sample consisted of blood. The clonotype originates from a human donor with ulcerative colitis or Crohn's disease, or a healthy co-twin of an affected twin (not recorded which). CDR3: CAIGPPKGEQYF.